These 3 T cell receptor beta chains came from one sample sequenced in a study of control samples from healthy donors and cancer patients. Produced via immunoSEQ multiplex PCR; TCRdb's table is partial and in-frame only. The profile covers 70,000 to 80,000 clones, with 70% to 90% appearing a single time and 1.5% to 2% taken by the ten largest. The sequencing input was PBMCs. These receptors came from a woman aged 55-69 years with head and neck cancer.

Here the CDR3 DNA reads TGTGCCACGACCGGGACTAGCGGGAGGTCGAGCTCCTACGAGCAGTACTTC. Residues: CATTGTSGRSSSYEQYF. This chain uses TRBV10-3 with TRBJ2-7; TRBD2 matches 15 bases. The length of the CDR3 is 17 residues. Germline CDR1 and CDR2: ENHRY and SYGVKD. V shed 10 bases and J 0 bases; nucleotides not matched to a gene: 10.

The rearrangement uses TRBV3-1 (or the pseudogene TRBV3-2) and TRBJ1-1; no clear D. From germline, CDR1 is LGHDT and CDR2 YNNKEL (reference sequence). Trimming stripped 4 bases from V and 1 base from J, with 10 bases between. There are 14 residues in the CDR3. CDR3 DNA: TGTGCCAGCAGCCCTGATACCAAGAACACTGAAGCTTTCTTT. It is translated as CASSPDTKNTEAFF.

The CDR3 nucleotides are TGTGCCAGCGGCTCCTCCGACAGCCAAGAGACCCAGTACTTC. This codes for CASGSSDSQETQYF. The genes are TRBV6-5 and TRBJ2-5, with D perhaps TRBD1 (5 bases). The germline CDR1 and CDR2 sequences are MNHEY and SVGAGI. CDR3 length: 14 amino acids. The V and J ends lost 8 bases and 1 base respectively, with 14 bases between them.